This T cell receptor (beta chain) was recovered during a study of blood T cell repertoires in COVID-19. Study-level background: Sites in the United States, Italy and Spain provided acute and convalescent COVID-19 samples. T cells, B-cell-depleted T cells, or PBMCs provided the cDNA or gDNA that served as material.

The protocol was immunoSEQ multiplex PCR, while the TCRdb copy is restricted to in-frame clones and leaves out a portion. The top ten hold over 7.5% of the sample, which has more than 130,000 clones, roughly 80% seen once. The CDR3 has 14 amino acids. Germline CDR1 and CDR2: LGHDT and YNNKEL (reference sequence). Trimming removed 3 bases from V and 5 bases from J; junction bases left unmatched: 5. The sample was peripheral blood. The sequence was collected from a woman aged 80 or over in a cohort sampled during active or convalescent COVID-19. The rearrangement links TRBV3-1 (or the pseudogene TRBV3-2) to TRBJ2-7; 9 bases line up with TRBD2. The CDR3 loop is CASSHGLAGNEQYF. The CDR3 DNA reads TGTGCCAGCAGCCATGGTCTAGCGGGGAACGAGCAGTACTTC.